This entry concerns a single TCR beta chain. There are many counts of this clonotype. No cognate antigen has been identified for it. There are no base qualities to consult, and no much larger clone falls within one base. The data were taken from a study of CD8 T cells in ankylosing spondylitis (dated by TCRdb to 2015 to 2018). General notes on the study: T cell receptor beta repertoires were profiled in healthy donors and ankylosing spondylitis patients so that disease-linked TCR variants could be found. Peripheral blood samples were taken, and synovial fluid was additionally collected from ankylosing spondylitis patients. The full study cohort comprised 25 ankylosing spondylitis patients and approximately 100 healthy donors.

General conclusions and limits of the study: The disease-linked clones showed a CD8+ phenotype and occurred at relatively low frequencies in peripheral blood. Significant enrichment of the disease-linked clones was reported in matched synovial fluid samples from ankylosing spondylitis patients. Some TCR beta motif variants had previously been reported in synovial fluid and blood of reactive arthritis patients, which suggested common disease-initiation mechanisms. A TCR beta motif of seven or eight highly homologous amino acid variants appeared characteristic of blood from ankylosing spondylitis patients.

The run used an Illumina HiSeq 2500. Quantitative 5'-RACE with molecular barcodes was used to prepare TCR beta libraries. Per the source publication's procedure: Disease-linked TCR variants were identified with a new computational method built on a probabilistic model of VDJ rearrangement. The public reads were reanalyzed by TCRdb: fastp trimming at Q25, MiXCR alignment, in-frame beta chains only. One record per CDR3 amino acid sequence lists the most common genes and DNA. What appears here as the V and J calls and clone size reflects TCRdb's work, not the paper's. Here the sample has 300,000 to 350,000 distinct CDR3 sequences; approximately 10% occur a single time. The ten largest make up about a tenth of the sample. The CDR3, from cysteine to phenylalanine, totals 15 residues. Only the CDR3 portion is preserved as DNA: 45 bases, with reading frame beginning at the first base. Unmatched junction bases come to 7, with V trimmed by 3 bases and J by 7 bases. CDR1 and CDR2 (SGHRS, YFSETQ) derive from the germline V gene.

The sequence was collected from a female donor with ankylosing spondylitis or in good health (not recorded which). The material sequenced was blood, either unsorted or a sorted T cell fraction (not recorded which). The rearrangement combines TRBV5-1 with TRBJ1-6, and TRBD1 matches 7 of the central bases. The nucleotide sequence is TGCGCCAGCAGCTCTCGGACAGGAGGAAATTCACCCCTCCACTTT. Translated, it gives CASSSRTGGNSPLHF.